Reported below is one TCR beta chain. The antigen this receptor binds is unknown. There are no base qualities to consult, and no much larger clone falls within one base. The data were obtained in a study of blood T cell repertoires in COVID-19 (dated by TCRdb to the early 2020s). Study-wide context: Collaborator samples came from the United States, Italy and Spain and covered acute and convalescent phases of COVID-19. HLA class I and class II types, where available, came from metadata supplied by the sample provider rather than from assay-based typing. A freely available public database, intended as a resource for researchers studying the immune response to SARS-CoV-2, is where the repertoires were released. The samples were drawn from two sources: the first 160 participants of the ongoing ImmuneRACE study, and 1,000 to 1,500 subjects contributed by 6 global collaborators. Subjects who had been exposed to COVID-19, were actively infected with it, or had recovered from it provided the deeply sampled blood TCRbeta repertoires that made up the dataset. Sample metadata almost always included a de-identified subject ID, COVID-19 status, age in years and sex. The material from the prospective study consisted of cDNA or gDNA derived from T cells, B-cell-depleted T cells, or PBMCs. The investigation overall reported the following: Clinical and demographic metadata were provided uncurated, with the amount varying by source and participant.

The immunoSEQ Assay, a bias-controlled multiplex PCR, was used to amplify TCRbeta CDR3 regions from genomic DNA. As for the authors' bioinformatics: Nucleated cell counts per sample were estimated from amplification of reference gene primers within the assay. Sequence reads were collapsed and filtered to measure the absolute abundance of every unique TCRbeta CDR3 rearrangement. For each sample, productive Simpson clonality was calculated by taking the square root of Simpson's diversity index across productive rearrangements. Held by TCRdb, this immuneACCESS table contains in-frame sequences only and omits some clones. Under half of the omission traces to an unresolved V gene where checked; the cause of the rest is unknown. That table furnishes V, J and clone size, whereas the DNA furnished D and trimming. The table for this sample lists about 250,000 clones; more than 70% of them were counted only once. Roughly 8.7% of the sample lies in the top ten.

Unmatched junction bases come to 9, with V trimmed by 8 bases and J by 3 bases. CDR1 MNHEY and CDR2 SVGAGI were looked up in the germline V gene. From the cysteine through the phenylalanine, the CDR3 covers 15 amino acids. The read is trimmed to its CDR3 DNA, 45 bases read in frame from base 1. Collaborating institutions collected whole blood in K2EDTA tubes following their own protocols. Collaborator samples were shipped for TCRbeta analysis as frozen whole blood, isolated PBMCs, or DNA extracted from either sample type. Sequencing input: peripheral blood. The sequence derives from a man in his forties or fifties with active or convalescent COVID-19. The chain was built from TRBV6-5 and TRBJ2-7, with 11 bases aligning to TRBD1. The nucleotide sequence is given as TGTGCCAGCCTAAGGACAGGGGGCCAAGTCTACGAGCAGTACTTC. The encoded protein is CASLRTGGQVYEQYF.